Presented here are 11 T cell receptor beta chains from one specimen sequenced in a study of TIL therapy for anti-PD-1-resistant metastatic lung cancer. Sequencing used immunoSEQ v3. Assay: immunoSEQ multiplex PCR; the TCRdb copy retains only in-frame clones and omits some. This table holds 50,000 to 60,000 clones, roughly 70% found once. Time point indicated: pre-treatment sample, taken before nivolumab and TIL therapy. Pleural nodules or supraclavicular lymph nodes made up most of the excised metastases sampled. Sequences were derived from tumor tissue, sampled at baseline. These receptors originate from a person aged 25 to 80 with non-small cell lung cancer.

The chain recombines TRBV19 with TRBJ2-7; tentatively, D is TRBD1 (5 bases). Germline V lookup: CDR1 LNHDA, CDR2 SQIVND (reference sequence). V was shortened by 0 bases and J by 10 bases, with 19 bases between the two germline ends. The CDR3 totals 15 residues. This CDR3 is CASSIDLLRQRGQYF. The CDR3 region has the DNA TGTGCCAGTAGTATAGACCTCCTTCGACAGCGCGGCCAGTACTTC. The full variable domain, with the rest looked up from reference TRBV19 and TRBJ2-7, is DGGITQSPKYLFRKEGQNVTLSCEQNLNHDAMYWYRQDPGQGLRLIYYSQIVNDFQKGDIAEGYSVSREKKESFPLTVTSAQKNPTAFYLCASSIDLLRQRGQYFGPGTRLTVT.

This clone was observed a few times. This chain uses TRBV28 with TRBJ2-7, with D perhaps TRBD1 or TRBD2 (5 bases each). The length of the CDR3 is 16 residues. Trimming cost V 3 bases and J 2 bases, with 17 bases left between them. The germline gives CDR1 MDHEN, CDR2 SYDVKM. CDR3 bases: TGTGCCAGCAGTTTTCTCGGGACCGAATCTACCTACGAGCAGTACTTC. Its protein is CASSFLGTESTYEQYF.

As to this clone: The junction does not match germline at one end; this may be a read error. V gene TRBV19 combines with J gene TRBJ2-3; D may match TRBD1 or TRBD2 (5 bases each). Germline V CDR1 and CDR2: LNHDA, SQIVND (reference sequence). This CDR3 comprises 13 residues. In DNA, the CDR3 is TGTGCCAGTAGTACTGTCGACAGAGAAGAGCGGTTTTTT. Translating it yields CASSTVDREERFF.

The chain carries TRBV5-6 and TRBJ2-7; 9 nucleotides match TRBD2. From germline, CDR1 is SGHDT and CDR2 YYEEEE. The CDR3 runs 15 residues. V dropped 0 bases and J dropped 7; count of bases not matched to a gene: 8. The CDR3 loop is CASSLVEREVLEQYF. The CDR3 DNA follows: TGTGCCAGCAGCTTGGTGGAGCGGGAGGTCCTGGAGCAGTACTTC.

This clone was seen only a few times. The chain combines TRBV11-1 with TRBJ1-6, with TRBD1 as a possible D gene (5 bases). The CDR3 totals 17 residues. CDR1 and CDR2 from the germline V gene are SGHAT and FQDESV (reference sequence). V lost 1 base and J 0 bases, leaving 10 bases between the germline ends. The CDR3 is CASSLGGTSSYNSPLHF. As DNA, the CDR3 is TGTGCCAGCAGCTTAGGCGGGACGAGCTCCTATAATTCACCCCTCCACTTT.

In its sample, this clone was seen once. The V gene is TRBV13, the J gene TRBJ1-6, with TRBD1 matching 7 bases. With 5 bases clipped from V and 7 bases from J, the junction kept 11 bases outside the gene matches. CDR1 and CDR2 (germline): PRHDT, FYEKMQ (reference sequence). The CDR3 runs to 16 residues. DNA for the CDR3: TGTGCCAGCAGCCCAGGGGGATCAGGCAGAAATTCACCCCTCCACTTT. Protein: CASSPGGSGRNSPLHF.

In DNA form, the CDR3 reads TGTGCCAGCAGCGCCCAGACAGGGGGCCAAGAGACCCAGTACTTC. This encodes CASSAQTGGQETQYF. The chain is built from TRBV9 and TRBJ2-5; 9 nucleotides align to TRBD1. J lost 1 base, V lost 3 bases, and 4 bases had no gene match. The CDR3 consists of 15 residues. Germline V gives CDR1 SGDLS, CDR2 YYNGEE.

This sequence joins TRBV10-2 and TRBJ2-7, with D uncertain. The CDR3 is 13 amino acids. V lost 0 bases to trimming and J lost 3 bases, with 6 bases between them. The germline V gene has CDR1 WSHSY and CDR2 SAAADI. CDR3 protein: CASSESYSYEQYF. The CDR3 coding sequence is TGCGCCAGCAGTGAGTCGTACAGCTACGAGCAGTACTTC.

J is TRBJ1-1 and V is TRBV29-1; D is uncertain. CDR1 and CDR2 (germline): SQVTM, ANQGSEA. V dropped 7 bases and J dropped 0 bases, with 6 bases sitting between them. CDR3 length: 11 amino acids. Here the CDR3 reads CSGRLNTEAFF. The DNA of the CDR3 is TGCAGCGGACGGCTGAACACTGAAGCTTTCTTT.

The rearrangement joins TRBV15 to TRBJ1-3; D gene unclear. Deletions cut 0 bases from V and 2 bases from J, with 5 bases between. The germline V gene encodes CDR1 LNHNV and CDR2 YYDKDF (reference sequence). There are 14 residues in the CDR3. The CDR3 is CATSREGTGNTIYF. The CDR3 DNA reads as TGTGCCACCAGCAGAGAAGGGACTGGAAACACCATATATTTT.

This chain connects TRBV27 to TRBJ2-2; 8 bases are shared with TRBD2. The CDR3 runs to 18 residues. Germline trimming cut 5 bases from V and 7 bases from J; bases unmatched to any gene: 18. Germline loops: CDR1 MNHEY, CDR2 SMNVEV (reference sequence). The CDR3 region is CASSPPGLSGSGDGELFF. In nucleotides, the CDR3 is TGTGCCAGCAGTCCCCCCGGGTTAAGCGGGAGCGGAGACGGGGAGCTGTTTTTT.